This T cell receptor (beta chain) was retrieved from a study of T cells after posttransplantation cyclophosphamide. On the day of bone marrow donation, the related graft donor provided peripheral blood. Clones were read by immunoSEQ multiplex PCR, and TCRdb kept only the in-frame ones, dropping some. This sample shows 30,000 to 35,000 clones and no singletons; over 4% rests with the ten largest. Per the germline V gene, CDR1 is WSHSY and CDR2 is SAAADI. This CDR3 contains 17 residues. After removal of 4 bases from V and 1 base from J, the junction contained 4 bases not matched to a gene. This rearrangement joins TRBV10-2 to TRBJ2-5; 15 bases fit TRBD2. Sequencing input: PBMCs. The TCR comes from a woman aged 25 to 39 in good health and a related stem cell transplant donor. The CDR3 sequence is CASSVGLAGGFQETQYF. The CDR3 nucleotides read TGCGCCAGCAGTGTGGGACTAGCGGGGGGCTTCCAAGAGACCCAGTACTTC.